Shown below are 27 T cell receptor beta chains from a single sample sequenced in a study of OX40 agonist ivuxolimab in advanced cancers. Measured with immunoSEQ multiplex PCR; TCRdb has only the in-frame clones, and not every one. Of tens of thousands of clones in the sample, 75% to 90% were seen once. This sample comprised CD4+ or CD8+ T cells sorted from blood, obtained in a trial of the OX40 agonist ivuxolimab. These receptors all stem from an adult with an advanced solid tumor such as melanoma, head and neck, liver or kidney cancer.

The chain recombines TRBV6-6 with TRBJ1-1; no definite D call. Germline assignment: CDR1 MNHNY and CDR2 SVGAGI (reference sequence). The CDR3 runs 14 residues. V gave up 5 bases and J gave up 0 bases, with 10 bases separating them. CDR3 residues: CASSLGQLNTEAFF. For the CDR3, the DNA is TGTGCCAGCAGTCTCGGGCAGTTGAACACTGAAGCTTTCTTT.

CDR3 sequence: CASSLGQHRNTGELFF. The CDR3 DNA follows: TGCGCCAGCAGCTTGGGACAACATAGGAACACCGGGGAGCTGTTTTTT. The chain links TRBV5-1 to TRBJ2-2; D gene uncertain. V was pared by 0 bases and J by 1 base, with 10 bases between. The CDR3 is made up of 16 amino acids. Per the germline V gene, CDR1 is SGHRS and CDR2 is YFSETQ.

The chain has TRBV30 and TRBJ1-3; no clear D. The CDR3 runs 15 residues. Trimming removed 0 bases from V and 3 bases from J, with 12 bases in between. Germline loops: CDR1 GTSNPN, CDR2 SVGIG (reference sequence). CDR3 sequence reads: CAWSVGGFFGNTIYF. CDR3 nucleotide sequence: TGTGCCTGGAGTGTTGGTGGGTTTTTTGGAAACACCATATATTTT.

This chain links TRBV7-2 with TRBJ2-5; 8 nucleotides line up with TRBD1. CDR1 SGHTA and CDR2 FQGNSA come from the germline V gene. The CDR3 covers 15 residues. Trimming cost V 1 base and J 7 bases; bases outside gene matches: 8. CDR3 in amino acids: CASSLGAGGGGTQYF. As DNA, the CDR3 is TGTGCCAGCAGCTTAGGGGCAGGGGGCGGAGGGACCCAGTACTTC.

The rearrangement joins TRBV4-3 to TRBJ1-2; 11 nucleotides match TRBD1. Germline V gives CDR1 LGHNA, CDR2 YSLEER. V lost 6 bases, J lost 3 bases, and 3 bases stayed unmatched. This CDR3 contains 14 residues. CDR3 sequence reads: CASSLGQGDYGYTF. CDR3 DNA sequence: TGCGCCAGCAGTTTGGGACAGGGGGACTATGGCTACACCTTC.

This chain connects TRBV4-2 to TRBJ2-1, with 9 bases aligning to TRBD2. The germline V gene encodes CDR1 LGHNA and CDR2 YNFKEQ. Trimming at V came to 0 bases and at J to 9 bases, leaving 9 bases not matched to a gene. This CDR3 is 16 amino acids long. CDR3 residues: CASSQDRGSGGIEQFF. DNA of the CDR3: TGTGCCAGCAGCCAAGATAGGGGTAGCGGGGGTATTGAGCAGTTCTTC.

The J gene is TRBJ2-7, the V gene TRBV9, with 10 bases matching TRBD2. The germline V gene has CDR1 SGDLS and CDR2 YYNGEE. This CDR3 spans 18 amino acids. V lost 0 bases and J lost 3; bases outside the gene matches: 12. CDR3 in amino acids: CASSVDTSGMIYRYEQYF. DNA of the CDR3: TGTGCCAGCAGCGTAGACACTAGCGGGATGATATATCGCTACGAGCAGTACTTC. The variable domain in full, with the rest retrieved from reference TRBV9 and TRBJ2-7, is DSGVTQTPKHLITATGQRVTLRCSPRSGDLSVYWYQQSLDQGLQFLIQYYNGEERAKGNILERFSAQQFPDLHSELNLSSLELGDSALYFCASSVDTSGMIYRYEQYFGPGTRLTVT.

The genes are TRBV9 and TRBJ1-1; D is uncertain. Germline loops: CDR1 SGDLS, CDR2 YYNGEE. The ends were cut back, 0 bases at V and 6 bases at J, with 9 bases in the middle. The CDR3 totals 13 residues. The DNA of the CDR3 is TGTGCCAGCAGCGTAGAATTCCAGTCTGAAGCTTTCTTT. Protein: CASSVEFQSEAFF.

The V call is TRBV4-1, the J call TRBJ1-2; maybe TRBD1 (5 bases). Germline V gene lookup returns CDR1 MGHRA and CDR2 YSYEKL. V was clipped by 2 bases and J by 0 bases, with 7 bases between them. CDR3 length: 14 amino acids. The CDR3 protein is CASSQPTANYGYTF. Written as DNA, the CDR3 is TGCGCCAGCAGCCAACCGACAGCTAACTATGGCTACACCTTC.

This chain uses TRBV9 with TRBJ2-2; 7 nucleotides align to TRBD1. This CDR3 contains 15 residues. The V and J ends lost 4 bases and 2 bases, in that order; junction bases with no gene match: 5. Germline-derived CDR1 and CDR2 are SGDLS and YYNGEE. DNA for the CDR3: TGTGCCAGCAGCCCCGGGACAGCTAACACCGGGGAGCTGTTTTTT. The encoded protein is CASSPGTANTGELFF. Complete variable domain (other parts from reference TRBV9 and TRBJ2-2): DSGVTQTPKHLITATGQRVTLRCSPRSGDLSVYWYQQSLDQGLQFLIQYYNGEERAKGNILERFSAQQFPDLHSELNLSSLELGDSALYFCASSPGTANTGELFFGEGSRLTVL.

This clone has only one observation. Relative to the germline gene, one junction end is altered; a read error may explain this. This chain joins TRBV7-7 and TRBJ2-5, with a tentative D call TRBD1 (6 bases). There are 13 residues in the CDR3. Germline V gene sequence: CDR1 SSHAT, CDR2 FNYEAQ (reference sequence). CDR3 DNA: TGTGCTAGCAGCTTTGGGCAGGGGGAGACCCAGTACTTC. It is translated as CASSFGQGETQYF.

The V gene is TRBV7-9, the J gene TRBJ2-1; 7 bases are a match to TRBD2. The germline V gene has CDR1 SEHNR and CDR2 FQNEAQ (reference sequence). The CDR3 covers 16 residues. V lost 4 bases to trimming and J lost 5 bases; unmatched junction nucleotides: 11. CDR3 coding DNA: TGTGCCAGCAGCTCAGGGTCTAGCGGAGACCACAATGAGCAGTTCTTC. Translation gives CASSSGSSGDHNEQFF.

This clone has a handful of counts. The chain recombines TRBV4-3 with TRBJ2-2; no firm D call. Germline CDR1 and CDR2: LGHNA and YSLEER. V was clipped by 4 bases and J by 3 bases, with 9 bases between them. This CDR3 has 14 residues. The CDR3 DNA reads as TGCGCCAGCAGCCCTACTCTTTACACCGGGGAGCTGTTTTTT. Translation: CASSPTLYTGELFF.

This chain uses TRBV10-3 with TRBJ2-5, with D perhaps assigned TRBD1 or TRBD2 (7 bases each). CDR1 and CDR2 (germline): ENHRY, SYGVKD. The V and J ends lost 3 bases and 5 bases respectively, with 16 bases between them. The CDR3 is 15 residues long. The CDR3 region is CAISDGRGRGETQYF. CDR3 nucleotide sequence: TGTGCCATCAGTGATGGGAGGGGGCGCGGGGAGACCCAGTACTTC.

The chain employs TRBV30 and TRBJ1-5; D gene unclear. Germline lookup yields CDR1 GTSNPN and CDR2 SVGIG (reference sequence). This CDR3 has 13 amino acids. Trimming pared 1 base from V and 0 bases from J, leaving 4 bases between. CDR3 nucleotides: TGTGCCTGGAGTGGGAATAGCAATCAGCCCCAGCATTTT. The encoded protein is CAWSGNSNQPQHF.

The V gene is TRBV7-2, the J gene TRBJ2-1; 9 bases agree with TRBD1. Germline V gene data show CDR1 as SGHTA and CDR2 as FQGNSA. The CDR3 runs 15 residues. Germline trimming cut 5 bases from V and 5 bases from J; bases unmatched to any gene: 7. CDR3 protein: CASSPTGTGNNEQFF. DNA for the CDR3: TGTGCCAGCAGCCCTACCGGGACAGGGAACAATGAGCAGTTCTTC. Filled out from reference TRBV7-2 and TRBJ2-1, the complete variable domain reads GAGVSQSPSNKVTEKGKDVELRCDPISGHTALYWYRQSLGQGLEFLIYFQGNSAPDKSGLPSDRFSAERTGGSVSTLTIQRTQQEDSAVYLCASSPTGTGNNEQFFGPGTRLTVL.

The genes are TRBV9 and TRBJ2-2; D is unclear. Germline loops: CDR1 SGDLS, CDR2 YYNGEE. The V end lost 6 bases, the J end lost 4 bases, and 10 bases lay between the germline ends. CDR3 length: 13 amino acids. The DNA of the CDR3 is TGTGCCAGCACCGCCGCAGGCACCGGGGAGCTGTTTTTT. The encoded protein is CASTAAGTGELFF.

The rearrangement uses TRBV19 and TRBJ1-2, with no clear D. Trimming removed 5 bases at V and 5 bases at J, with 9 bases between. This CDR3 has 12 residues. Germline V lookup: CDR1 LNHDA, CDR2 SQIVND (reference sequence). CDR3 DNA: TGTGCCAGTAGTGGAACTCGTTATGGCTACACCTTC. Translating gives CASSGTRYGYTF.

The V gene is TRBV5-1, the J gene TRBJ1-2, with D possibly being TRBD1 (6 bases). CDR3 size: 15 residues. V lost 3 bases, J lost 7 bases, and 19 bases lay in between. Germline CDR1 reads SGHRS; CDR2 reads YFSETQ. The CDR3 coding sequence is TGCGCCAGCAGCTCTGGTCGGGGGGCAGTTAGTGGCTACACCTTC. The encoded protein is CASSSGRGAVSGYTF.

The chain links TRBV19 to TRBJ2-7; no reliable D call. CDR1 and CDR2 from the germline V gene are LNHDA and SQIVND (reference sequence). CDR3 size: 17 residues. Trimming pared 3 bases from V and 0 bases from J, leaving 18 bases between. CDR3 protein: CASSMRPAGVSSYEQYF. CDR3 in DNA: TGTGCCAGTAGTATGCGTCCGGCAGGCGTAAGCTCCTACGAGCAGTACTTC.

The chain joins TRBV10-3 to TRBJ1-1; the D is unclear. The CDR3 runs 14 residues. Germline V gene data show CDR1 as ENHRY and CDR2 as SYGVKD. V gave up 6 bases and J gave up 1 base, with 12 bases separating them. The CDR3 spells CAIRDGRSNTEAFF. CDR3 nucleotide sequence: TGTGCCATCAGGGACGGCAGATCGAACACTGAAGCTTTCTTT.

The DNA of the CDR3 is TGTGCCAGCAGCTCCTTCCGGGGTTCTGGGACTGAAGCTTTCTTT. Translating gives CASSSFRGSGTEAFF. This chain uses TRBV7-2 with TRBJ1-1, with D unclear. This CDR3 contains 15 residues. V shed 4 bases and J shed 5 bases, with 17 bases lying between them. The V gene's germline CDR1 is SGHTA and CDR2 FQGNSA.

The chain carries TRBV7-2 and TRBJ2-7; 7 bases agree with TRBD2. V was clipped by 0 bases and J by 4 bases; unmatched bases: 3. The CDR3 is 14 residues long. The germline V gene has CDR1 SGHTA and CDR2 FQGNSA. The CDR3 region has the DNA TGTGCCAGCAGCTTAGCGGGAGGGCCGTACGAGCAGTACTTC. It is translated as CASSLAGGPYEQYF.

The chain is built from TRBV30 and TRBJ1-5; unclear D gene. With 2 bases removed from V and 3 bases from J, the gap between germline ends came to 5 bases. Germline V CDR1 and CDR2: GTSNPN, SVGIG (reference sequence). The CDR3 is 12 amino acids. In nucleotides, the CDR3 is TGTGCCTGGAGTATGTTCAATCAGCCCCAGCATTTT. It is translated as CAWSMFNQPQHF.

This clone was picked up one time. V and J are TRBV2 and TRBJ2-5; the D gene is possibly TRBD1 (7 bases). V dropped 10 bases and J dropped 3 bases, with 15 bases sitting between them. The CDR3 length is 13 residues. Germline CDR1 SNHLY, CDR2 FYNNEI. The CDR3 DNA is TGTGCCATACGCACAGGGGAGGAAGAGACCCAGTACTTC. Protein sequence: CAIRTGEEETQYF. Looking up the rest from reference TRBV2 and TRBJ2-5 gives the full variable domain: EPEVTQTPSHQVTQMGQEVILRCVPISNHLYFYWYRQILGQKVEFLVSFYNNEISEKSEIFDDQFSVERPDGSNFTLKIRSTKLEDSAMYFCAIRTGEEETQYFGPGTRLLVL.

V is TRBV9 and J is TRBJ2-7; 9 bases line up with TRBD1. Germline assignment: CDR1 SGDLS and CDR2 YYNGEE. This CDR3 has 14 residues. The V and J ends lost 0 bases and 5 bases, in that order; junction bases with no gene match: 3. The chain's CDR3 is CASSVDRTGDEQYF. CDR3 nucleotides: TGTGCCAGCAGCGTAGATCGGACAGGGGACGAGCAGTACTTC.

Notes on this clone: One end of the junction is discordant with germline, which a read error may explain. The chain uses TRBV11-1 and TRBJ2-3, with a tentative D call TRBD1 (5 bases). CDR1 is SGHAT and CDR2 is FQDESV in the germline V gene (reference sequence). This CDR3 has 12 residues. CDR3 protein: CASSLDSGTQYF. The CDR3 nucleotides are TGTGCCAGCAGTTTAGACAGTGGTACGCAGTATTTT. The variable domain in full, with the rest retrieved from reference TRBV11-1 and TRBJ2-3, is EAEVAQSPRYKITEKSQAVAFWCDPISGHATLYWYRQILGQGPELLVQFQDESVVDDSQLPKDRFSAERLKGVDSTLKIQPAELGDSAMYLCASSLDSGTQYFGPGTRLTVL.